The next 20 T cell receptor beta chains were all read from a single sample in a study of cytomegalovirus exposure and HLA in healthy donors. The PCR used 60 Vbeta and 13 Jbeta primers. Here immunoSEQ multiplex PCR was the method, and the copy in TCRdb shows in-frame clones only, minus some. The sample records fewer than 120,000 clones, 65% to 80% being singletons. Material: PBMCs. All receptors come from an older woman in good health and CMV-seropositive.

The chain carries TRBV7-2 and TRBJ1-4, with D perhaps TRBD1 (5 bases). Germline loops: CDR1 SGHTA, CDR2 FQGNSA. The CDR3 has 14 residues. Trimming stripped 5 bases from V and 8 bases from J, with 15 bases between. CDR3 sequence (DNA): TGTGCCAGCAGCCCCAATTCCAGGGTCGAAAAACTGTTTTTT. Translated, it gives CASSPNSRVEKLFF.

The CDR3 spells CASRIGQRTNTEAFF. The CDR3 DNA reads as TGTGCCAGTCGAATCGGACAGCGAACGAACACTGAAGCTTTCTTT. The chain links TRBV19 to TRBJ1-1, with D tentatively TRBD1 (6 bases). Germline V lookup: CDR1 LNHDA, CDR2 SQIVND (reference sequence). The V end lost 8 bases, the J end lost 1 base, and 17 bases lay between the germline ends. This CDR3 comprises 15 residues.

The J gene is TRBJ1-2, the V gene TRBV16, with unresolved D. The CDR3 totals 18 residues. The V and J ends lost 2 bases and 3 bases respectively, with 22 bases between them. CDR1 is KGHSY, CDR2 FQNENV, per germline. CDR3 loop: CASSQIGQRRAPYYGYTF. The CDR3, as DNA: TGTGCCAGCAGCCAAATAGGCCAGCGGAGAGCCCCCTACTATGGCTACACCTTC.

This clone was detected only once. The V and J genes are TRBV28 and TRBJ2-7, with 9 positions matching TRBD1. V was pared by 6 bases and J by 0 bases, with 9 bases of the junction left unmatched. Germline CDR1 MDHEN, CDR2 SYDVKM. This CDR3 comprises 16 residues. The CDR3 loop is CASRPTGTGSSYEQYF. CDR3 nucleotides: TGTGCCAGCAGACCCACCGGGACAGGGAGCTCCTACGAGCAGTACTTC.

V and J are TRBV5-1 and TRBJ1-2, with D perhaps TRBD1 (6 bases). Looked up from germline, CDR1 is SGHRS and CDR2 is YFSETQ. The germline V and J ends were trimmed by 6 bases and 2 bases, with 11 bases remaining between them. CDR3 size: 13 residues. The CDR3 sequence: CASTEQGNYGYTF. CDR3 DNA: TGCGCCAGCACCGAACAGGGAAACTATGGCTACACCTTC.

This clone was counted between two and nine times. The rearrangement links TRBV6-5 to TRBJ2-1; possibly TRBD2 for D (6 bases). The CDR3 is 15 amino acids. The germline CDR1 and CDR2 sequences are MNHEY and SVGAGI. V lost 1 base, J lost 7 bases, and 14 bases lay in between. The CDR3 nucleotides read TGTGCCAGCAGTTACTTGGAGGGCCGACGGAATGAGCAGTTCTTC. Translation: CASSYLEGRRNEQFF.

V and J are TRBV7-3 and TRBJ1-2; TRBD1 matches at 7 bases. The CDR3 covers 15 residues. V was clipped by 5 bases and J by 0 bases; unmatched bases: 6. The germline CDR1 and CDR2 sequences are SGHTA and FQGTGA. The DNA of the CDR3 is TGTGCCAGCAGCGACGCGGGACAGTCTAACTATGGCTACACCTTC. As protein: CASSDAGQSNYGYTF. The full variable domain, rest sourced from reference TRBV7-3 and TRBJ1-2, is GAGVSQTPSNKVTEKGKYVELRCDPISGHTALYWYRQSLGQGPEFLIYFQGTGAADDSGLPNDRFFAVRPEGSVSTLKIQRTERGDSAVYLCASSDAGQSNYGYTFGSGTRLTVV.

J is TRBJ2-7 and V is TRBV5-6, with D possibly TRBD2 on 5 matching bases. Trimming stripped 4 bases from V and 4 bases from J, with 12 bases between. CDR1 is SGHDT, CDR2 YYEEEE, per germline. The CDR3 has 13 amino acids. The CDR3 DNA sequence: TGTGCCAGCAGCGTTCGGGGAATATACGAGCAGTACTTC. Its protein product is CASSVRGIYEQYF.

The chain couples TRBV19 to TRBJ2-3; possible D gene TRBD1, 6 bases. Trimming removed 4 bases at V and 6 bases at J, with 20 bases between. This CDR3 spans 16 amino acids. CDR1 LNHDA and CDR2 SQIVND come from the germline V gene (reference sequence). CDR3 region: CASSTRFQGRIDTQYF. DNA of the CDR3: TGTGCCAGTAGTACCAGGTTCCAGGGGAGAATTGATACGCAGTATTTT.

The V gene is TRBV5-1, the J gene TRBJ1-4, with a weak D call TRBD1 (6 bases). This CDR3 is 15 amino acids long. V was pared by 3 bases and J by 7 bases, with 16 bases between. Per germline, CDR1 SGHRS and CDR2 YFSETQ. The CDR3: CASSSSGDGVEKLFF. The DNA of the CDR3 is TGCGCCAGCAGCTCCTCAGGGGATGGGGTTGAAAAACTGTTTTTT.

The gene calls are TRBV7-9 and TRBJ2-7; 11 nucleotides match TRBD2. In germline, CDR1 is SEHNR, CDR2 FQNEAQ (reference sequence). This CDR3 has 15 residues. After removal of 5 bases from V and 2 bases from J, the junction contained 5 bases not matched to a gene. CDR3 sequence reads: CASSIRTSGPYEQYF. Written as DNA, the CDR3 is TGTGCCAGCAGCATCCGGACTAGCGGGCCCTACGAGCAGTACTTC.

This clone was found a few times. This rearrangement joins TRBV28 to TRBJ2-1; D not resolved. The V gene's germline CDR1 is MDHEN and CDR2 SYDVKM. V was cut by 5 bases and J by 4 bases, with 15 bases left in between. CDR3 length: 15 amino acids. The CDR3 region has the DNA TGTGCCAGCAGTCCCGCAGGTGGGCAATACAATGAGCAGTTCTTC. Amino acid sequence: CASSPAGGQYNEQFF.

The rearrangement uses TRBV9 and TRBJ2-1; 9 bases match TRBD2. CDR1 and CDR2 (germline): SGDLS, YYNGEE. CDR3 length equals 15 residues. V was clipped by 3 bases and J by 3 bases; unmatched bases: 4. The CDR3 DNA is TGTGCCAGCAGCGATCGACTAGCGGTCTACAATGAGCAGTTCTTC. Amino acids: CASSDRLAVYNEQFF.

The chain is built from TRBV19 and TRBJ2-7; 13 nucleotides line up with TRBD2. V trimming: 2 bases; J trimming: 3 bases; junction bases outside the gene matches: 7. Germline V CDR1 and CDR2: LNHDA, SQIVND (reference sequence). The length of the CDR3 is 17 residues. CDR3 region: CASSIRTSGRRGYEQYF. CDR3 sequence (DNA): TGTGCCAGTAGTATAAGGACTAGCGGGAGAAGGGGCTACGAGCAGTACTTC.

The V gene is TRBV6-1, the J gene TRBJ2-5, with no clear D. The ends were cut back, 5 bases at V and 5 bases at J, with 12 bases in the middle. The CDR3 is 13 amino acids. CDR1 MNHNS and CDR2 SASEGT come from the germline V gene. DNA for the CDR3: TGTGCCAGCAGTCGGTTGATAGATGAGACCCAGTACTTC. Its protein is CASSRLIDETQYF.

This chain links TRBV30 with TRBJ2-1; maybe TRBD1 (6 bases). The ends were cut back, 3 bases at V and 6 bases at J, with 15 bases in the middle. Germline V gene data show CDR1 as GTSNPN and CDR2 as SVGIG (reference sequence). The CDR3 totals 14 residues. The DNA for the CDR3 is TGTGCCTGGAGGACAGGACTGGAGGTCAATGAGCAGTTCTTC. Protein product: CAWRTGLEVNEQFF.

This clone was seen just once. This chain links TRBV18 with TRBJ2-7; 8 bases match TRBD1. The CDR3 sequence is 13 residues long. V lost 3 bases and J lost 4; bases outside the gene matches: 2. Germline V gives CDR1 KGHSH, CDR2 LQKENI. The CDR3 coding sequence is TGTGCCAGCTCACCCCAGGGGGCGTACGAGCAGTACTTC. Protein product: CASSPQGAYEQYF.

The rearrangement uses TRBV19 and TRBJ2-5; 8 bases agree with TRBD2. The CDR3 consists of 14 residues. Trimming removed 8 bases from V and 5 bases from J; junction bases left unmatched: 10. In germline, CDR1 is LNHDA, CDR2 SQIVND (reference sequence). CDR3 in amino acids: CASQPTSAHETQYF. The CDR3 DNA reads as TGTGCCAGTCAACCGACTAGCGCCCATGAGACCCAGTACTTC.

The genes are TRBV19 and TRBJ1-5; TRBD1 agrees at 8 bases. The J segment lost 0 bases and the V segment lost 6 bases, leaving 4 bases of the junction unmatched. CDR1 LNHDA and CDR2 SQIVND come from the germline V gene (reference sequence). The CDR3 totals 15 residues. The DNA for the CDR3 is TGTGCCAGTAGGCGGGACAGGCGTAGCAATCAGCCCCAGCATTTT. Translating it yields CASRRDRRSNQPQHF.

V gene TRBV2 combines with J gene TRBJ1-2; D is perhaps TRBD1 (6 bases). The germline CDR1 and CDR2 sequences are SNHLY and FYNNEI. The CDR3 runs 15 residues. V was clipped by 6 bases and J by 1 base, with 15 bases between them. The CDR3: CASRRIGGINYGYTF. CDR3 nucleotide sequence: TGTGCCAGCAGGAGGATAGGGGGAATTAACTATGGCTACACCTTC.